These 5 T cell receptor beta chains share one sample of origin, sequenced in a study of beta chain features in type 1 diabetes. Study-wide points: TCRB CDR3s were moderately but significantly shorter in Type 1 diabetes patients in all four CD4+ subsets.

Every isolated RNA sample was fully reverse transcribed, so sequencing captured expressed TCRB transcripts. Assay: immunoSEQ multiplex PCR; the TCRdb copy retains only in-frame clones and omits some. Altogether roughly 400,000 clones are present, around 10% being singletons, with the ten largest covering 0.55% to 0.75%. The antigens for these receptors are not known. The material sequenced was central memory CD4+ T cells from blood. Every receptor here comes from a man younger than 45 with type 1 diabetes.

The chain recombines TRBV11-2 with TRBJ2-7; D is possibly TRBD1 or TRBD2 (6 bases each). V lost 3 bases and J 0 bases, leaving 21 bases between the germline ends. The germline gives CDR1 SGHAT, CDR2 FQNNGV. CDR3 size: 18 residues. The CDR3 DNA sequence: TGTGCCAGCAGCTTCATATCCTTCGGGGGCCTACCCTCCTACGAGCAGTACTTC. Translating it yields CASSFISFGGLPSYEQYF.

In this sample, this clone turned up a few times. The chain combines TRBV29-1 with TRBJ2-3; D might be TRBD1 (6 bases). With 4 bases removed from V and 2 bases from J, the gap between germline ends came to 16 bases. The CDR3 loop spans 15 amino acids. CDR1 and CDR2 (germline): SQVTM, ANQGSEA. The CDR3: CSVASSRDTTDTQYF. CDR3 in DNA: TGCAGCGTTGCCTCAAGCCGGGACACCACAGATACGCAGTATTTT.

V is TRBV19 and J is TRBJ1-5; 7 nucleotides match TRBD1. J gave up 2 bases and V 5 bases, and 3 bases lay outside the gene matches. Germline-derived CDR1 and CDR2 are LNHDA and SQIVND (reference sequence). This CDR3 is built from 14 residues. The CDR3 spells CASSSTGGNQPQHF. CDR3 in DNA: TGTGCCAGTAGTTCCACAGGGGGCAATCAGCCCCAGCATTTT.

This clone was counted a few times. The rearrangement joins TRBV4-3 to TRBJ1-1; D remains ambiguous. CDR3 length: 15 residues. Looked up from germline, CDR1 is LGHNA and CDR2 is YSLEER. V was pared by 1 base and J by 3 bases, with 12 bases between. The CDR3 spells CASSQAPTRDTEAFF. In DNA, the CDR3 is TGCGCCAGCAGCCAAGCCCCGACCCGGGACACTGAAGCTTTCTTT.

Ten or more counts support this clone. The chain employs TRBV23-1 and TRBJ2-1, with D tentatively TRBD1 or TRBD2 (5 bases each). TRBV23-1 is flagged as an ORF with uncertain function. The CDR3 has 14 amino acids. Trimming stripped 6 bases from V and 8 bases from J, with 17 bases between. The CDR3 sequence: CASSGTPMEDEQFF. The CDR3 nucleotides read TGCGCCAGCAGCGGGACGCCAATGGAGGATGAGCAGTTCTTC.